This T cell receptor beta chain was recorded in a study of shared clonotypes between healthy human individuals. Germline lookup yields CDR1 MGHRA and CDR2 YSYEKL. V gave up 3 bases and J gave up 7 bases, with 12 bases separating them. The length of the CDR3 is 13 residues. Those who donated were healthy HIV-negative adults, with no recent acute infections or vaccinations reported. Both subsets, CD45RA+ naive and CD45RA-negative memory, were split from the CD4+ cells. Study-wide points: Relative to their counterparts shared across all four donors, non-shared clonotypes exhibited diminished generation probabilities. Blood was the only sampled material, and tissue repertoires likely differ.

Generated by immunoSEQ multiplex PCR, the TCRdb table keeps only in-frame clones and is missing some. The data contain about 980,000 clones, approximately 80% of them singletons. With regard to this clone: No antigen is known for it.

This clonotype was sampled from a man between 18 and 35 years old in good health. J is TRBJ1-1 and V is TRBV4-1, with D unclear. The specimen sequenced was memory CD4+ T cells sorted from blood. This sample's subset: CD45RA-negative fraction. CDR3 sequence: CASSQSEYGEAFF. In DNA, the CDR3 is TGCGCCAGCAGCCAGAGCGAATACGGTGAAGCTTTCTTT.